This T cell receptor beta chain was observed in a study of T cell repertoires in aging, cancer and after chemotherapy. Study overall: Roughly 10 million TCR reads made up the full dataset. Study observations and caveats: In healthy donors, age-related TCR diversity loss mainly reflected lost richness. Median generation probability rose over the chemotherapy interval in each cancer cohort, suggesting rebound thymic output. Untreated cancer patients had significantly lower blood TCR diversity than age-matched healthy donors.

The CDR3 covers 17 residues. The germline CDR1 and CDR2 sequences are SGHTA and FQGNSA. The trim removed 2 bases at V and 0 bases at J, leaving 7 bases unmatched. Multiplex touch-down PCR with TRB-A/B primers amplified rearranged V-D-J TRB sequences. Each CDR3 protein is one row after TCRdb ran MiXCR on the multiplex PCR reads. The table records roughly 9,000 distinct CDR3 sequences, approximately 31% of them present only once. A single count supports this clonotype. Its antigen is currently unknown. Peripheral blood genomic DNA, not sorted cells or RNA, was the template. The material sequenced was blood. The chain has TRBV7-2 and TRBJ2-3; 8 bases are a match to TRBD2. The receptor's source is a human donor in good health. The donor label of this sample is uncertain. This CDR3 reads CASSLMTAGASTDTQYF. As DNA, the CDR3 is TGTGCCAGCAGCTTAATGACAGCGGGGGCTAGCACAGATACGCAGTATTTT.